These 18 T cell receptor beta chains were sequenced from one sample in a study of cytomegalovirus exposure and HLA in healthy donors. Researchers ran the PCR with 60 Vbeta and 13 Jbeta primers. The protocol was immunoSEQ multiplex PCR, while the TCRdb copy is restricted to in-frame clones and leaves out a portion. The sample shows hundreds of thousands of clones, 70% to 90% of them seen only once. The material sequenced was PBMCs. The receptors were gathered from a woman aged 18-29 years in good health and CMV-seronegative.

The chain uses TRBV19 and TRBJ1-2, with TRBD1 matching 8 bases. J lost 3 bases, V lost 4 bases, and 10 bases had no gene match. The CDR3 consists of 16 residues. The germline V gene encodes CDR1 LNHDA and CDR2 SQIVND (reference sequence). This CDR3 is CASSTLITGGHYGYTF. The CDR3 coding sequence is TGTGCCAGTAGTACCCTAATTACAGGGGGGCACTATGGCTACACCTTC.

The CDR3 nucleotides are TGTGCCAGCAGCAAAGGGGAGGGCAATCAGCCCCAGCATTTT. Amino acids: CASSKGEGNQPQHF. The J gene is TRBJ1-5, the V gene TRBV13; D perhaps matches TRBD1 (5 bases). Trimming shortened V by 5 bases and J by 2 bases, and 10 bases separated the two germline ends. Germline V CDR1 and CDR2: PRHDT, FYEKMQ (reference sequence). The CDR3 runs to 14 residues.

The rearrangement uses TRBV11-2 and TRBJ1-6; D ambiguous. The CDR3 is made up of 17 amino acids. CDR1 SGHAT and CDR2 FQNNGV come from the germline V gene. V dropped 1 base and J dropped 0 bases, with 10 bases sitting between them. The CDR3 bases are TGTGCCAGCAGCTTAGTAGGCCGGAGCTCCTATAATTCACCCCTCCACTTT. Its translation is CASSLVGRSSYNSPLHF.

The CDR3: CASRSWWVEDTEAFF. The CDR3 DNA is TGTGCCAGTAGAAGTTGGTGGGTTGAGGACACTGAAGCTTTCTTT. The rearrangement joins TRBV19 to TRBJ1-1; no firm D call. V shed 6 bases and J shed 3 bases, with 17 bases lying between them. CDR3 size: 15 residues. Germline values: CDR1 LNHDA, CDR2 SQIVND (reference sequence).

The chain joins TRBV9 to TRBJ2-1, with 12 bases identical to TRBD2. J was trimmed by 3 bases and V by 0 bases; bases with no gene match: 4. Germline CDR1 is SGDLS and CDR2 is YYNGEE. This CDR3 has 17 residues. The CDR3 spells CASSVALAGGNYNEQFF. CDR3 DNA: TGTGCCAGCAGCGTAGCACTAGCGGGGGGAAACTACAATGAGCAGTTCTTC.

The rearrangement joins TRBV6-1 to TRBJ2-7, with 10 bases aligning to TRBD1. The trim removed 6 bases at V and 2 bases at J, leaving 7 bases unmatched. From germline, CDR1 is MNHNS and CDR2 SASEGT. The CDR3 is 15 amino acids. In DNA form, the CDR3 reads TGTGCCAGCAGACCACTCGGGACAGGGGCCTACGAGCAGTACTTC. Amino acid sequence: CASRPLGTGAYEQYF.

The chain carries TRBV18 and TRBJ1-6; D gene unclear. Trimming took off 0 bases at V and 7 bases at J, with 10 bases between the two ends. The germline gives CDR1 KGHSH, CDR2 LQKENI. CDR3 size: 15 residues. CDR3 loop: CASSPPSSPNSPLHF. CDR3 sequence (DNA): TGTGCCAGCTCACCACCGAGTAGTCCAAATTCACCCCTCCACTTT.

This clone is a singleton in its sample. The DNA for the CDR3 is TGTGCCAGCAGCTTTGGGGGACAGAGGGGAGAGACCCAGTACTTC. It codes for CASSFGGQRGETQYF. The V gene is TRBV7-3, the J gene TRBJ2-5; TRBD1 matches 7 bases. The V gene's germline CDR1 is SGHTA and CDR2 FQGTGA. The CDR3 covers 15 residues. The ends lost 3 bases at V and 4 bases at J; junction bases unmatched: 8.

The rearrangement uses TRBV9 and TRBJ1-3; 12 bases map to TRBD1. This CDR3 is built from 19 residues. CDR1 and CDR2 from the germline V gene are SGDLS and YYNGEE. With V trimmed by 0 bases and J by 0 bases, 7 bases remained unmatched. The chain's CDR3 is CASSVEIGTGGYSGNTIYF. CDR3 nucleotide sequence: TGTGCCAGCAGCGTAGAGATCGGGACAGGGGGCTACTCTGGAAACACCATATATTTT.

V usage is TRBV2 and J usage is TRBJ1-2; 9 bases map to TRBD1. V shed 9 bases, J shed 6 bases, and the junction held 8 bases outside the gene matches. The CDR3 contains 13 residues. The germline gives CDR1 SNHLY, CDR2 FYNNEI. CDR3: CARTKQGAHGYTF. Written as DNA, the CDR3 is TGTGCCAGAACCAAACAGGGGGCGCATGGCTACACCTTC.

Here the CDR3 reads CASSLPRHITDTQYF. The CDR3 bases are TGTGCCAGCAGCCTCCCTCGACACATCACAGATACGCAGTATTTT. The chain employs TRBV13 and TRBJ2-3, with D uncertain. V lost 5 bases and J lost 2, with 14 bases in between. Germline CDR1 reads PRHDT; CDR2 reads FYEKMQ (reference sequence). CDR3 size: 15 residues. Looking up the rest from reference TRBV13 and TRBJ2-3 gives the full variable domain: AAGVIQSPRHLIKEKRETATLKCYPIPRHDTVYWYQQGPGQDPQFLISFYEKMQSDKGSIPDRFSAQQFSDYHSELNMSSLELGDSALYFCASSLPRHITDTQYFGPGTRLTVL.

V is TRBV4-1 and J is TRBJ2-7, with 8 bases fitting TRBD2. The ends lost 3 bases at V and 1 base at J; junction bases unmatched: 5. The germline V gene has CDR1 MGHRA and CDR2 YSYEKL. The CDR3 has 15 amino acids. As DNA, the CDR3 is TGCGCCAGCAGCCATCCGGCGGGGGGATCCTACGAGCAGTACTTC. The encoded protein is CASSHPAGGSYEQYF.

The rearrangement uses TRBV9 and TRBJ2-5, with 12 nucleotides matching TRBD2. Germline V gives CDR1 SGDLS, CDR2 YYNGEE. Germline trimming cut 4 bases from V and 11 bases from J; bases unmatched to any gene: 12. The CDR3 has 15 residues. As DNA, the CDR3 is TGTGCCAGCAGCCCATGGACTAGCGGGGCAAGAGAGCAGTACTTC. It yields the protein CASSPWTSGAREQYF.

The J gene is TRBJ2-3, the V gene TRBV11-2, with D hard to call. This CDR3 is 11 amino acids long. CDR1 and CDR2 from the germline V gene are SGHAT and FQNNGV. The V gene lost 8 bases and the J gene lost 5 bases, with 8 bases spanning the gap. The DNA for the CDR3 is TGTGCCAGCTCCCTAGTAGATACGCAGTATTTT. Translating it yields CASSLVDTQYF.

Comment on this clone: One end of the junction fails to match germline, which may point to a read error. This sequence joins TRBV7-9 and TRBJ2-1, with 8 bases that match TRBD2. The CDR3 extends over 15 amino acids. The germline V gene encodes CDR1 SEHNR and CDR2 FQNEAQ (reference sequence). The CDR3 sequence: CSSSLAGGGIYEQFF. The CDR3 region has the DNA TGTTCCAGCAGCTTAGCGGGCGGGGGGATTTATGAGCAGTTCTTC.

This CDR3 reads CASRAGGGTDTQYF. The CDR3 nucleotides are TGTGCCAGTCGAGCGGGGGGGGGCACAGATACGCAGTATTTT. The chain couples TRBV9 to TRBJ2-3, with 10 bases matching TRBD2. The CDR3 consists of 14 residues. Germline loops: CDR1 SGDLS, CDR2 YYNGEE. V dropped 8 bases and J dropped 1; count of bases not matched to a gene: 4. The whole variable domain, filled in from reference TRBV9 and TRBJ2-3, reads DSGVTQTPKHLITATGQRVTLRCSPRSGDLSVYWYQQSLDQGLQFLIQYYNGEERAKGNILERFSAQQFPDLHSELNLSSLELGDSALYFCASRAGGGTDTQYFGPGTRLTVL.

The chain has TRBV6-5 and TRBJ1-1, with TRBD1 as a possible D gene (5 bases). The CDR3 length is 14 residues. CDR1 MNHEY and CDR2 SVGAGI come from the germline V gene. Trimming removed 3 bases from V and 13 bases from J, with 21 bases in between. The CDR3 spells CASSYGGTEPLRFF. CDR3 sequence (DNA): TGTGCCAGCAGTTATGGAGGGACTGAACCCCTCCGTTTCTTT.

The chain carries TRBV7-2 and TRBJ2-3; 11 bases map to TRBD2. The CDR3 totals 16 residues. With 2 bases clipped from V and 1 base from J, the junction kept 2 bases outside the gene matches. Germline V gene data show CDR1 as SGHTA and CDR2 as FQGNSA. In nucleotides, the CDR3 is TGTGCCAGCAGCTTACAACTAGCGGGGGGCACAGATACGCAGTATTTT. Translation gives CASSLQLAGGTDTQYF. Looking up the rest from reference TRBV7-2 and TRBJ2-3 gives the full variable domain: GAGVSQSPSNKVTEKGKDVELRCDPISGHTALYWYRQSLGQGLEFLIYFQGNSAPDKSGLPSDRFSAERTGGSVSTLTIQRTQQEDSAVYLCASSLQLAGGTDTQYFGPGTRLTVL.